The rows below give T cell receptor beta chains drawn from one sample of a study of CD8 T cells in ankylosing spondylitis. Using its own MiXCR run on the 5' RACE reads, TCRdb lists one record per CDR3 protein. The sample carries roughly 90,000 distinct CDR3 sequences, about 8.3% recorded once. Sequencing used blood, either unsorted or a sorted T cell fraction (not recorded which). These receptors originate from a male donor with ankylosing spondylitis or in good health (not recorded which). Each CDR3 is given with its conserved first and last residue. Fields, in order: V gene, clone size, J gene, D gene, CDR3 DNA, CDR3 protein. A D gene is named only where the DNA matches it firmly. A clone size is listed for some rows: how often the clone was seen (once, few, many), or a class if it is expanded.

V gene: TRBV14; clone size: many; J gene: TRBJ2-3; D gene: .; CDR3 DNA: TGTGCCAGCAGCCTAAGCCAAGGCGGGCCTAGCACAGATACGCAGTATTTT; CDR3 protein: CASSLSQGGPSTDTQYF
V gene: TRBV7-3; clone size: many; J gene: TRBJ1-6; D gene: .; CDR3 DNA: TGTGCCAGCAGCATCGACAGTTATAATTCACCCCTCCACTTT; CDR3 protein: CASSIDSYNSPLHF
V gene: TRBV20-1; clone size: .; J gene: TRBJ2-3; D gene: .; CDR3 DNA: TGCAGTGCTAGAGGGGATTTTCAGTGGACAGATACGCAGTATTTT; CDR3 protein: CSARGDFQWTDTQYF
V gene: TRBV5-1; clone size: many; J gene: TRBJ2-2; D gene: TRBD2; CDR3 DNA: TGCGCCAGCAGCTCGGGACTAGCGGAGAGGAACACCGGGGAGCTGTTTTTT; CDR3 protein: CASSSGLAERNTGELFF
V gene: TRBV3-1; clone size: .; J gene: TRBJ2-3; D gene: .; CDR3 DNA: TGTGCCAGCAGCCAAGGGTCTGGGGCCGGCACAGATACGCAGTATTTT; CDR3 protein: CASSQGSGAGTDTQYF
V gene: TRBV10-3; clone size: many; J gene: TRBJ2-1; D gene: .; CDR3 DNA: TGTGCCATCAGTGATGATCGGGAGCTGGGGTGGGAGCAGTTCTTC; CDR3 protein: CAISDDRELGWEQFF
V gene: TRBV5-1; clone size: many; J gene: TRBJ1-1; D gene: .; CDR3 DNA: TGCGCCAGCAGCTTGCTCATCCCGGGGGCCACTGAAGCTTTCTTT; CDR3 protein: CASSLLIPGATEAFF
V gene: TRBV6-1; clone size: .; J gene: TRBJ2-4; D gene: .; CDR3 DNA: TGTGCCAGCAGTGAAGCTGGGGGGTCGGGAACCAAAAACATTCAGTACTTC; CDR3 protein: CASSEAGGSGTKNIQYF
V gene: TRBV6-2/TRBV6-3; clone size: few; J gene: TRBJ2-1; D gene: .; CDR3 DNA: TGTGCCAGCAAAGTCGTGGCCGGTAACAATGAGCAGTTCTTC; CDR3 protein: CASKVVAGNNEQFF
V gene: TRBV5-1; clone size: many; J gene: TRBJ1-2; D gene: TRBD1; CDR3 DNA: TGCGCCAGCAGCCTGGGACAGGGGGGTGGCTACACCTTC; CDR3 protein: CASSLGQGGGYTF
V gene: TRBV7-9; clone size: many; J gene: TRBJ1-1; D gene: .; CDR3 DNA: TGTGCCAGCAGCCCTGTTGGGTTGGATGGATTGAACACTGAAGCTTTCTTT; CDR3 protein: CASSPVGLDGLNTEAFF
V gene: TRBV29-1; clone size: many; J gene: TRBJ2-3; D gene: .; CDR3 DNA: TGCAGCGTTGATGACTGGGGCGAGACAGATACGCAGTATTTT; CDR3 protein: CSVDDWGETDTQYF
V gene: TRBV3-1; clone size: many; J gene: TRBJ2-5; D gene: .; CDR3 DNA: TGTGCCAGCAGCCAACGAGAGACCCAGTACTTC; CDR3 protein: CASSQRETQYF
V gene: TRBV11-2; clone size: .; J gene: TRBJ2-3; D gene: TRBD2; CDR3 DNA: TGTGCCAGCAGCTTCGCGGGAGGGCCTGGAGATACGCAGTATTTT; CDR3 protein: CASSFAGGPGDTQYF
V gene: TRBV29-1; clone size: many; J gene: TRBJ2-7; D gene: .; CDR3 DNA: TGCAGCGTTGAAGTCTACCACGAGCAGTACTTC; CDR3 protein: CSVEVYHEQYF